These T cell receptor beta chains were read from a single sample in a study of blood T cell repertoires in COVID-19. TCRdb's table, derived via immunoSEQ multiplex PCR, lists solely in-frame clones and lacks some. The table lists approximately 3,300 clones, around 93% of them singletons. The sequencing sample was made of peripheral blood. The receptors shown here come from a human donor in a cohort sampled during active COVID-19. The CDR3 runs from the conserved cysteine through the conserved F or W. D genes are given only for firm matches. Size values are once, few and many counts, or a class for expanded clones, and some rows have none.

>16|TRBV28|.|TRBD1|TRBJ1-2
CASSQIKGARFYGYTF
TGTGCCAGCAGCCAGATAAAGGGGGCAAGGTTCTATGGCTACACCTTC
>15|TRBV7-2|.|.|TRBJ1-1
CASSLGYRAYTEAFF
TGTGCCAGCAGCTTAGGATACAGGGCTTACACTGAAGCTTTCTTT
>13|TRBV19|.|.|TRBJ1-1
CASRTTQNTEAFF
TGTGCCAGTAGGACAACACAGAACACTGAAGCTTTCTTT
>13|TRBV18|.|.|TRBJ2-5
CASSPGQQETQYF
TGTGCCAGCTCACCCGGACAGCAAGAGACCCAGTACTTC
>13|TRBV12-3/TRBV12-4|.|.|TRBJ2-7
CASSENQVYEQYF
TGTGCCAGCAGCGAAAACCAGGTCTACGAGCAGTACTTC
>15|TRBV6-6|once|.|TRBJ2-7
CASSTGASGTYEQYF
TGTGCCAGCAGCACGGGGGCTAGCGGAACCTACGAGCAGTACTTC
>16|TRBV7-2|once|.|TRBJ1-3
CASSGGPGSSGNTIYF
TGTGCCAGCAGCGGAGGCCCGGGGTCATCTGGAAACACCATATATTTT
>15|TRBV5-1|.|TRBD2|TRBJ2-1
CASSYDSGRVGEQFF
TGCGCCAGCAGCTACGATAGCGGGAGGGTTGGTGAGCAGTTCTTC
>17|TRBV9|.|TRBD1|TRBJ1-4
CASSVEGGQGHNEKLFF
TGTGCCAGCAGCGTAGAGGGAGGACAGGGCCATAATGAAAAACTGTTTTTT
>14|TRBV5-1|once|.|TRBJ2-5
CASSHPGQGETQYF
TGCGCCAGCAGCCACCCGGGACAAGGAGAGACCCAGTACTTC
>14|TRBV2|.|.|TRBJ2-4
CASSELQGINIQYF
TGTGCCAGCAGTGAACTTCAGGGAATAAACATTCAGTACTTC
>16|TRBV5-8|.|.|TRBJ1-3
CASSVRGFNSGNTIYF
TGTGCCAGCAGCGTTAGGGGCTTTAACTCTGGAAACACCATATATTTT
>16|TRBV19|.|.|TRBJ2-7
CASSMWARGGAYEQYF
TGTGCCAGTAGTATGTGGGCTCGAGGGGGAGCCTACGAGCAGTACTTC
>14|TRBV7-2|.|.|TRBJ1-1
CASSLQVPVVEAFF
TGTGCCAGCAGCTTACAGGTTCCGGTAGTTGAAGCTTTCTTT
>15|TRBV4-3|few|.|TRBJ1-6
CASSQGSSYNSPLHF
TGCGCCAGCAGTCAGGGGAGCTCCTATAATTCACCCCTCCACTTT
>18|TRBV10-1|.|.|TRBJ2-6
CAGKKQGFKSSGANVLTF
TGCGCCGGAAAGAAACAGGGTTTCAAGAGCTCTGGGGCCAACGTCCTGACTTTC
>23|TRBV15|.|.|TRBJ2-2
CATSRDEKGVSHPNVANTGELFF
TGTGCCACCAGCAGAGATGAGAAAGGGGTTTCCCATCCCAACGTAGCGAACACCGGGGAGCTGTTTTTT
>14|TRBV4-1|.|TRBD1|TRBJ1-1
CASRRDREVTEAFF
TGCGCCAGCAGGAGGGACAGGGAGGTTACTGAAGCTTTCTTT
>14|TRBV3-1/TRBV3-2|.|TRBD1|TRBJ1-3
CASRKTGAGNTIYF
TGTGCCAGCAGAAAGACAGGGGCCGGAAACACCATATATTTT
>13|TRBV6-5|.|.|TRBJ2-5
CASSWGSQETQYF
TGTGCCAGCAGTTGGGGCTCCCAAGAGACCCAGTACTTC
>16|TRBV7-7|.|TRBD1|TRBJ2-3
CASSLPNRGITDTQYF
TGTGCCAGCAGCTTACCGAACAGGGGGATCACAGATACGCAGTATTTT
>16|TRBV24-1|.|TRBD2|TRBJ2-1
CATSDSLAGSYNEQFF
TGTGCCACCAGTGATTCTCTAGCGGGTTCCTACAATGAGCAGTTCTTC
>17|TRBV4-1|.|.|TRBJ1-2
CASSQVGGRGSGYGYTF
TGCGCCAGCAGCCAAGTTGGAGGCCGGGGGTCTGGCTATGGCTACACCTTC
>19|TRBV27|.|TRBD2|TRBJ2-1
CASSLDGTGLLAGGGEQFF
TGTGCCAGCAGTTTAGACGGGACAGGCCTACTAGCGGGGGGTGGTGAGCAGTTCTTC
>13|TRBV12-3/TRBV12-4|.|TRBD1|TRBJ2-7
CASRKQGAGEQYF
TGTGCCAGCAGGAAACAGGGGGCGGGCGAGCAGTACTTC
>15|TRBV5-1|.|TRBD2|TRBJ2-1
CASSLGSGIGNEQFF
TGCGCCAGCAGCTTGGGTAGCGGGATCGGCAATGAGCAGTTCTTC
>14|TRBV7-2|.|TRBD2|TRBJ2-1
CASILRREGHEQFF
TGTGCCAGCATCCTAAGGCGGGAGGGGCATGAGCAGTTCTTC
>15|TRBV5-4|.|TRBD1|TRBJ1-1
CASSSDRGPNTEAFF
TGTGCCAGCAGCAGCGACAGGGGCCCTAACACTGAAGCTTTCTTT
>15|TRBV4-3|.|.|TRBJ2-7
CASSQAGGVGYEQYF
TGCGCCAGCAGCCAAGCTGGAGGGGTCGGCTACGAGCAGTACTTC
>15|TRBV7-9|.|TRBD2|TRBJ2-3
CASSLAGGVTDTQYF
TGTGCCAGCAGCTTAGCGGGAGGGGTCACAGATACGCAGTATTTT
>16|TRBV4-3|.|.|TRBJ2-3
CASSQEGTGGTDTQYF
TGCGCCAGCAGCCAAGAGGGGACTGGAGGCACAGATACGCAGTATTTT
>13|TRBV6-5|few|.|TRBJ1-2
CASTGGGSDGYTF
TGTGCCAGCACGGGAGGCGGTAGTGATGGCTACACCTTC
>15|TRBV7-2|.|TRBD1|TRBJ2-7
CASSRSGQGSYEQYF
TGTGCCAGCAGCAGATCGGGACAGGGCTCCTACGAGCAGTACTTC
>18|TRBV7-9|.|TRBD2|TRBJ2-3
CASSLRLTGTSALNTQYF
TGTGCCAGCAGCTTAAGGCTTACCGGGACTAGCGCGTTAAATACGCAGTATTTT
>16|TRBV9|.|TRBD2|TRBJ2-3
CASSPRGLAGPDTQYF
TGTGCCAGCAGCCCACGGGGACTAGCGGGGCCCGATACGCAGTATTTT
>16|TRBV4-1|once|TRBD1|TRBJ1-6
CASRRTGTANNSPLHF
TGCGCCAGCAGGAGAACCGGGACAGCTAATAATTCACCCCTCCACTTT
>16|TRBV7-6|.|TRBD2|TRBJ2-2
CASSPISGRVTGELFF
TGTGCCAGCAGCCCCATAAGCGGGAGGGTTACCGGGGAGCTGTTTTTT
>16|TRBV6-2/TRBV6-3|.|TRBD2|TRBJ2-7
CASSWHRLAGGGEQYF
TGTGCCAGCAGTTGGCATAGACTAGCGGGAGGAGGAGAGCAGTACTTC
>15|TRBV18|.|TRBD2|TRBJ2-3
CASSPTGLALDTQYF
TGTGCCAGCTCACCAACGGGACTAGCGTTAGATACGCAGTATTTT
>13|TRBV5-4|.|TRBD1|TRBJ1-2
CASRPTGSYGYTF
TGTGCCAGCAGACCGACAGGGTCCTATGGCTACACCTTC
>13|TRBV29-1|once|.|TRBJ1-5
CSDYRQVHQPQHF
TGCAGCGACTACCGACAGGTCCATCAGCCCCAGCATTTT
>13|TRBV6-5|.|.|TRBJ2-1
CASSYSSGNEQFF
TGTGCCAGCAGTTACTCGAGCGGAAATGAGCAGTTCTTC
>17|TRBV13|.|.|TRBJ2-1
CASSLRTATGSYNEQFF
TGTGCCAGCAGCCTAAGGACAGCGACAGGCTCCTACAATGAGCAGTTCTTC
>15|TRBV9|once|.|TRBJ1-2
CASSVEGSRNYGYTF
TGTGCCAGCAGCGTAGAAGGCAGCAGGAACTATGGCTACACCTTC